The sequence of this T cell receptor beta chain was determined in a study of OX40 agonist ivuxolimab in advanced cancers. Whole-study context: Previous treatment with anti-PD-1, anti-PD-L1 or anti-CTLA-4 therapy was allowed; 40% had received some.

Findings and limits, study-wide: Among T cells, CD8+ cells averaged more expanded clones than CD4+ cells.

Per germline, CDR1 SGDLS and CDR2 YYNGEE. The CDR3 contains 15 residues. Trimming cost V 0 bases and J 5 bases, with 14 bases left between them. Systemic immunosuppression or autoimmune disease history was grounds to exclude patients. Data came from immunoSEQ multiplex PCR; TCRdb stores just in-frame clones and leaves some out. The repertoire holds 60,000 to 90,000 clones, with 90% as singletons. About this clone: Its antigen is as yet unknown.

Material: CD4+ or CD8+ T cells sorted from blood, obtained in a trial of the OX40 agonist ivuxolimab. The receptor comes from an adult with an advanced solid tumor such as melanoma, head and neck, liver or kidney cancer. The chain uses TRBV9 and TRBJ2-5; tentatively, D is TRBD2 (5 bases). The CDR3 DNA reads TGTGCCAGCAGCGTAGCTGAGGGAAACTGGGAGACCCAGTACTTC. Translating it yields CASSVAEGNWETQYF.